What follows are 26 T cell receptor beta chains derived from one specimen sequenced in a study of CD8 T cells in Susac syndrome (dated by TCRdb to 2018 to 2020). Library preparation employed the immunoSEQ multiplex PCR assay. RNA was extracted with the RNeasy kit and roughly 0.5 to 1 ug was reverse transcribed using random hexamers. The public sequencing data were trimmed at Q25 with fastp and processed into clonotypes with MiXCR by TCRdb, which kept only in-frame beta chains. Merged by CDR3 protein, the rows form single entries marked with the most common genes and DNA. This sample holds about 110,000 distinct CDR3 sequences; about 96% were observed only once. Of the sample, 0.096% is held by the ten largest clones. Sequenced sample: CD4+ T cells from PBMCs. These receptors came from a human donor in good health.

The chain links TRBV15 to TRBJ1-3, with 9 bases matching TRBD1. CDR1 and CDR2 from the germline V gene are LNHNV and YYDKDF (reference sequence). V lost 0 bases, J lost 2 bases, and 8 bases stayed unmatched. This CDR3 is built from 18 residues. CDR3 in DNA: TGTGCCACCAGCAGAGACCGGGGACAGGGCGGTCCTGGAAACACCATATATTTT. Translating it yields CATSRDRGQGGPGNTIYF.

The rearrangement links TRBV3-1 to TRBJ1-1, with D hard to call. V was clipped by 4 bases and J by 5 bases, with 11 bases between them. The CDR3 covers 13 residues. Germline lookup yields CDR1 LGHDT and CDR2 YNNKEL (reference sequence). CDR3 in amino acids: CASSPGFGTEAFF. The CDR3, as DNA: TGTGCCAGCAGCCCAGGATTCGGGACTGAAGCTTTCTTT.

The chain recombines TRBV5-4 with TRBJ1-4, with D unresolved. This CDR3 has 16 residues. V was cut by 3 bases and J by 0 bases, with 12 bases left in between. Germline lookup yields CDR1 SGHNT and CDR2 YYREEE (reference sequence). CDR3 coding DNA: TGTGCCAGCAGCTCCTGGACCCCATCAACTAATGAAAAACTGTTTTTT. Amino acids: CASSSWTPSTNEKLFF.

The chain joins TRBV18 to TRBJ2-4, with TRBD2 identical over 8 bases. There are 15 residues in the CDR3. Germline loops: CDR1 KGHSH, CDR2 LQKENI. After removal of 4 bases from V and 5 bases from J, the junction contained 7 bases not matched to a gene. CDR3 coding DNA: TGTGCCAGCTCACGCGTTAGCGGGACTCAAAACATTCAGTACTTC. Protein product: CASSRVSGTQNIQYF.

This clonotype has only a few counts. V gene TRBV3-1 combines with J gene TRBJ2-3; D is unresolved. Germline loops: CDR1 LGHDT, CDR2 YNNKEL (reference sequence). The ends were cut back, 4 bases at V and 1 base at J, with 3 bases in the middle. The CDR3 extends over 12 amino acids. The CDR3 DNA reads TGTGCCAGCAGCCCCGGCACAGATACGCAGTATTTT. Translated, it gives CASSPGTDTQYF.

The V call is TRBV19, the J call TRBJ1-5; no definite D call. Germline assignment: CDR1 LNHDA and CDR2 SQIVND (reference sequence). This CDR3 spans 14 amino acids. V lost 7 bases and J lost 10, with 20 bases in between. CDR3 loop: CASIRSPPMGPQHF. Here the CDR3 DNA reads TGTGCCAGTATCAGATCCCCTCCCATGGGCCCCCAGCATTTT.

The sample holds a few counts of this clonotype. This sequence joins TRBV4-1 and TRBJ2-2; D is unresolved. V was trimmed by 1 base and J by 0 bases, leaving 9 bases between them. This CDR3 has 16 amino acids. In germline, CDR1 is MGHRA, CDR2 YSYEKL. The CDR3 loop reads CASSQGYSPNTGELFF. CDR3 sequence (DNA): TGCGCCAGCAGCCAAGGGTACAGTCCGAACACCGGGGAGCTGTTTTTT.

The chain has TRBV7-3 and TRBJ2-5, with 10 bases matching TRBD1. V was pared by 4 bases and J by 5 bases, with 4 bases of the junction left unmatched. Germline V gene lookup returns CDR1 SGHTA and CDR2 FQGTGA. This CDR3 has 14 amino acids. The CDR3 nucleotides are TGTGCCAGCAGCTCTCCGGGACAGGGGGAGACCCAGTACTTC. Protein: CASSSPGQGETQYF.

The V and J genes are TRBV3-1 and TRBJ1-1, with a weak D call TRBD1 (6 bases). The CDR3 is made up of 14 amino acids. The germline gives CDR1 LGHDT, CDR2 YNNKEL (reference sequence). V lost 4 bases to trimming and J lost 0 bases, with 9 bases between them. The CDR3 loop is CASSLGALNTEAFF. Here the CDR3 DNA reads TGTGCCAGCAGCCTGGGGGCGTTGAACACTGAAGCTTTCTTT.

The chain combines TRBV7-6 with TRBJ1-1; D unclear. Germline CDR1 is SGHVS and CDR2 is FNYEAQ. Between the trimmed V and J ends, which lost 3 bases and 1 base, there was a span of 6 bases. The CDR3 loop spans 13 amino acids. The DNA for the CDR3 is TGTGCCAGCAGCTTCGCCAGGAACACTGAAGCTTTCTTT. Encoded protein: CASSFARNTEAFF.

The chain carries TRBV3-1 and TRBJ2-1; 10 nucleotides agree with TRBD2. Germline V gene sequence: CDR1 LGHDT, CDR2 YNNKEL (reference sequence). This CDR3 contains 18 residues. Unmatched junction bases numbered 10, after V lost 0 bases and J lost 5 bases. CDR3 nucleotide sequence: TGTGCCAGCAGCCAAGATATTAGAGCGGGAGGGCTCCACAATGAGCAGTTCTTC. Translation gives CASSQDIRAGGLHNEQFF.

V is TRBV29-1 and J is TRBJ1-2, with TRBD1 matching 7 bases. The CDR3 runs 12 residues. J was trimmed by 8 bases and V by 0 bases; bases with no gene match: 3. From germline, CDR1 is SQVTM and CDR2 ANQGSEA. Here the CDR3 DNA reads TGCAGCGTTGAAGACCAGGGGGGGGGCTACACCTTC. Translating it yields CSVEDQGGGYTF.

This sequence joins TRBV3-1 and TRBJ1-1, with a tentative D call TRBD1 (6 bases). The CDR3 has 16 amino acids. Per the germline V gene, CDR1 is LGHDT and CDR2 is YNNKEL (reference sequence). Deletions cut 11 bases from V and 2 bases from J, with 24 bases between. CDR3 in DNA: TGTGCCGTCAAGGTGGGGGCAGCGGGCGATAACACTGAAGCTTTCTTT. Protein: CAVKVGAAGDNTEAFF. Based on the CDR3 plus reference TRBV3-1 and TRBJ1-1, the full variable domain is DTAVSQTPKYLVTQMGNDKSIKCEQNLGHDTMYWYKQDSKKFLKIMFSYNNKELIINETVPNRFSPKSPDKAHLNLHINSLELGDSAVYFCAVKVGAAGDNTEAFFGQGTRLTVV.

The rearrangement uses TRBV30 and TRBJ2-2; possibly TRBD1 for D (5 bases). The length of the CDR3 is 15 residues. V was clipped by 2 bases and J by 1 base, with 11 bases between them. The germline V gene encodes CDR1 GTSNPN and CDR2 SVGIG (reference sequence). CDR3 loop: CAWSPARGNTGELFF. In DNA form, the CDR3 reads TGTGCCTGGAGTCCCGCAAGGGGGAACACCGGGGAGCTGTTTTTT.

J is TRBJ2-7 and V is TRBV5-6; D is unclear. Germline values: CDR1 SGHDT, CDR2 YYEEEE. This CDR3 is built from 12 residues. Trimming shortened V by 5 bases and J by 4 bases, and 10 bases separated the two germline ends. CDR3 coding DNA: TGTGCCAGCAGGCGGACCGAGTACGAGCAGTACTTC. Encoded protein: CASRRTEYEQYF.

This clonotype showed up just a few times. V gene TRBV12-3 or TRBV12-4 combines with J gene TRBJ1-1; TRBD1 is a possible D gene (5 bases). V lost 2 bases to trimming and J lost 5 bases, with 9 bases between them. The CDR3 length is 13 residues. Written as DNA, the CDR3 is TGTGCCAGCAGTTTAAGGGGAGCGACTGAAGCTTTCTTT. Protein: CASSLRGATEAFF.

This rearrangement joins TRBV28 to TRBJ1-1; no reliable D call. Germline V gives CDR1 MDHEN, CDR2 SYDVKM. This CDR3 spans 13 amino acids. V was pared by 6 bases and J by 4 bases, with 12 bases between. CDR3 sequence reads: CASSPGWGTEAFF. CDR3 sequence (DNA): TGTGCCAGCAGCCCTGGGTGGGGCACTGAAGCTTTCTTT.

J is TRBJ2-2 and V is TRBV5-1, with 8 bases lining up with TRBD1. The germline V gene encodes CDR1 SGHRS and CDR2 YFSETQ. V shed 4 bases and J 4 bases; nucleotides not matched to a gene: 3. There are 14 residues in the CDR3. Here the CDR3 reads CASSDTGGTGELFF. In nucleotides, the CDR3 is TGCGCCAGCAGCGATACAGGGGGCACCGGGGAGCTGTTTTTT.

V usage is TRBV7-2 and J usage is TRBJ2-3, with 8 nucleotides matching TRBD2. CDR3 length equals 15 residues. CDR1 SGHTA and CDR2 FQGNSA come from the germline V gene. Germline trimming cut 5 bases from V and 7 bases from J; bases unmatched to any gene: 11. CDR3 in DNA: TGTGCCAGCAGCGCCCAGGTCGGGACTAGTTATACGCAGTATTTT. Protein: CASSAQVGTSYTQYF.

V is TRBV4-1 and J is TRBJ2-5; possible D gene TRBD2, 6 bases. V lost 1 base and J lost 1, with 10 bases in between. The V gene's germline CDR1 is MGHRA and CDR2 YSYEKL. The CDR3 runs to 15 residues. CDR3 in amino acids: CASSQGGIFQETQYF. CDR3 in DNA: TGCGCCAGCAGCCAAGGCGGGATCTTCCAAGAGACCCAGTACTTC.

V is TRBV30 and J is TRBJ2-7; a possible D gene is TRBD1 (6 bases). CDR1 and CDR2 from the germline V gene are GTSNPN and SVGIG (reference sequence). Trimming removed 1 base at V and 5 bases at J, with 15 bases between. There are 14 residues in the CDR3. CDR3 DNA sequence: TGTGCCTGGAGTGGGAACAGGGATTCAGACGAGCAGTACTTC. It codes for CAWSGNRDSDEQYF.

V usage is TRBV19 and J usage is TRBJ1-6; the D gene is possibly TRBD1 (5 bases). CDR3 length equals 13 residues. Trimming took off 8 bases at V and 9 bases at J, with 14 bases between the two ends. Germline V gene data show CDR1 as LNHDA and CDR2 as SQIVND (reference sequence). As DNA, the CDR3 is TGTGCCAGTGAGGGGACCTGGGGTTCACCCCTCCACTTT. Protein sequence: CASEGTWGSPLHF.

The chain is built from TRBV4-2 and TRBJ1-1, with 7 bases aligning to TRBD1. Unmatched junction bases numbered 11, after V lost 0 bases and J lost 13 bases. The CDR3 consists of 14 residues. Per the germline V gene, CDR1 is LGHNA and CDR2 is YNFKEQ. Written as DNA, the CDR3 is TGTGCCAGCAGCCAAGACAGATGGACAGGTCGAGTTTTCTTT. Protein product: CASSQDRWTGRVFF.

This rearrangement joins TRBV6-1 to TRBJ2-7; 14 nucleotides line up with TRBD2. V shed 6 bases, J shed 6 bases, and the junction held 10 bases outside the gene matches. The CDR3 sequence is 16 residues long. Germline V gene data show CDR1 as MNHNS and CDR2 as SASEGT. The CDR3: CASSLTSGGVAAEQYF. Here the CDR3 DNA reads TGTGCCAGCAGCCTGACTAGCGGGGGGGTTGCTGCCGAGCAGTACTTC.

The gene calls are TRBV2 and TRBJ2-7; D uncertain. The germline CDR1 and CDR2 sequences are SNHLY and FYNNEI. The V end lost 6 bases, the J end lost 6 bases, and 15 bases lay between the germline ends. There are 13 residues in the CDR3. CDR3 DNA: TGTGCCAGCAGGCTTACGAGTTTGGGCGAGCAGTACTTC. It codes for CASRLTSLGEQYF.

This chain uses TRBV7-6 with TRBJ2-6, with unresolved D. The germline V gene has CDR1 SGHVS and CDR2 FNYEAQ. The CDR3 is 13 residues long. The V and J ends lost 7 bases and 4 bases respectively, with 8 bases between them. The CDR3 DNA reads TGTGCCAGCATGAAATCCGGGGCCAACGTCCTGACTTTC. Residues: CASMKSGANVLTF.